This T cell receptor (beta chain) was identified during a study of cytomegalovirus exposure and HLA in healthy donors (dated by TCRdb to about 2017). About the full investigation: According to a later analysis, the roughly 120 validation repertoires were produced on the same platform as the 700 or so repertoires of the first cohort. The aim of the study was to test whether cataloging public T cell receptors could identify signatures of past pathogen exposure. A separate validation cohort of approximately 120 different subjects was used in addition to the 666-subject first cohort. To predict cytomegalovirus infection status, the study brought together high-throughput TCR immunosequencing, statistical association of individual TCRs with disease status, and machine learning. What the research found in general, with its limitations: In the study, some 160 TCR beta chains were listed as associated with cytomegalovirus. The authors suggested that the approach could potentially be generalized to other disease states and immunological phenotypes. Most TCR sequences were seen in very few donors, while some public TCRs were found in many individuals. A later analysis found that TCRs clustered in the first cohort also tended to co-occur in the 120 validation repertoires, with 94% of cluster scores above 0. A later analysis lacked HLA typing for the validation cohort, so it scored co-occurrence in that cohort across all 120 or so repertoires. In vitro tests confirmed that a few of the cytomegalovirus-associated TCR beta chains recognize cytomegalovirus antigens. In both the original and validation cohorts, the classifier was reported to diagnose cytomegalovirus status with high specificity and sensitivity.

Receptor amplification or capture employed the immunoSEQ multiplex PCR assay. Per the authors' processing: To diagnose cytomegalovirus status from the catalog of TCR beta chain sequences, a statistical classification framework was built. The source is immuneACCESS, and TCRdb retained only in-frame sequences with V and J called. Part of the clones is not carried over; for the studies checked, unresolved V genes explain less than half of this, and the remainder is unexplained. V and J calls and clone size are those listed in that table; D and trimming were worked out from the DNA. The sample table shows about 170,000 clones, and 89% are seen once. Jointly, the top ten make up over 9% of the sample. As to this clone: Its recognized antigen is unknown. There are no base qualities to consult, and no much larger clone falls within one base.

The donors belonged to the validation cohort of over a hundred subjects, which was separate from the roughly 670-subject first cohort. CDR1 and CDR2, looked up from the germline V gene, are MNHEY and SVGAGI. V gives up 0 bases and J gives up 6 bases, and the segment between their germline ends measures 6 bases. The CDR3 holds 13 amino acids from the cysteine to the phenylalanine. The entry retains the CDR3 DNA only, 39 bases that are in frame from base 1. The TCR sequence derives from a woman aged 18-29 years in good health and CMV-seropositive. The chain is encoded by TRBV6-5 joined to TRBJ1-5, with the D gene uncertain. The sequencing sample was made of PBMCs. The DNA sequence follows: TGTGCCAGCAGTTACTCGTTGAGTCAGCCCCAGCATTTT. Translated, it gives CASSYSLSQPQHF.